This T cell receptor beta chain was sequenced during a study of type 1 regulatory T cells. Overall study results and limits: Compared with non-Tr1 cells, Tr1 cells showed a narrower TCR repertoire.

The junction had 9 bases not matched to a gene; V was cut back by 3 bases and J by 2 bases. The CDR3 loop spans 16 amino acids. Germline V gene sequence: CDR1 SGHKS, CDR2 YYEKEE (reference sequence). Comments on this clonotype: What it binds is not known.

One entry per CDR3 protein results from TCRdb running MiXCR on the reads. The table lists about 71,000 distinct CDR3 sequences, less than 25% of them singletons, with 7.5% to 8.5% in the top ten. The source is a human donor in good health. The sequencing input was cultured type 1 regulatory T (Tr1) cells, either the whole culture or a sorted fraction (not recorded which). The chain links TRBV5-5 to TRBJ2-7, with 9 bases lining up with TRBD2. The CDR3 bases are TGTGCCAGCAGCTGGAGGGGTAGCGGGAGAGCCTACGAGCAGTACTTC. It codes for CASSWRGSGRAYEQYF.